The rows below give T cell receptor beta chains drawn from one sample of a study of radiation and T cells in renal cell carcinoma. The repertoire was sequenced with immunoSEQ multiplex PCR; TCRdb's copy has only in-frame clones and lacks some. The sample has 80,000 or so clones, about nine tenths seen once; the top ten hold nearly 6%. The sequencing here drew on blood, taken from a patient whose treatment included radiotherapy and nephrectomy. The receptors were sampled from a woman aged 65 to 85 with renal cell carcinoma. Each CDR3 is given with its conserved first and last residue. A D gene is named only where the DNA matches it firmly.

v_call,d_call,cdr3_aa
TRBV5-4,TRBD1,CASSLGATGGRNTGELFF
TRBV2,-,CASRWTGITTNEKLFF
TRBV30,-,CAWSDPTRAGQPQHF
TRBV13,-,CASSSRTELAANEKLFF
TRBV28,TRBD1,CASSLVTGATMNTEAFF
TRBV28,-,CASSLEGKVTNEKLFF
TRBV30,-,CAWSVLGPEQYF
TRBV4-3,TRBD1,CASSQEGRGPETQYF
TRBV5-1,TRBD2,CASSVTSGVTYEQYF
TRBV7-6,-,CASSLADTQPQHF
TRBV7-5,-,CARSRGIVNQPQHF
TRBV29-1,-,CSAVTGSSGNTIYF
TRBV7-2,-,CASSLMITDPYGYTF
TRBV30,-,CAWTPSSEAFF
TRBV4-1,-,CASSHGKGTFVEKLFF
TRBV6-4,-,CASSDWRVPGELFF
TRBV5-3,TRBD1,CARSLRGPVGEQYF
TRBV29-1,-,CSVVGGISGEQYF
TRBV28,TRBD1,CATLRGLGEQYF
TRBV9,-,CASSVQGGAMNTEAFF
TRBV4-2,-,CASSPRVGGELQPQHF
TRBV6-5,-,CASRGSNSPLHF
TRBV13,-,CASSLEGVHTDTQYF
TRBV5-4,-,CASSLVSDTEAFF
TRBV2,TRBD1,CASSGGPGQGKKEAFF
TRBV7-9,TRBD1,CASSKQGGNQPQHF
TRBV4-3,-,CASSQEDSSTDTQYF
TRBV5-1,-,CASSLGSGGGTEAFF
TRBV7-8,-,CASSRSGMSNQPQHF
TRBV12-5,-,CASGLSEQGPGANVLTF
TRBV5-1,-,CASSFGDATNEKLFF
TRBV6-6,TRBD1,CASSYLDRGTEAFF
TRBV4-3,-,CASSQDQAKGEQYF
TRBV5-6,TRBD2,CASSPTSTNTGELFF
TRBV7-6,-,CASSPLGGLNLYEQYF
TRBV9,TRBD1,CASSTPHGTGTSPLHF
TRBV9,TRBD1,CASSPKGQGSTDTQYF